This paragraph covers one TCR beta chain sequence. The data are from a study of blood T cell repertoires in COVID-19. About the study: Acute and convalescent COVID-19 samples came from the United States, Italy and Spain. Sample material is recorded as cDNA or gDNA derived from T cells, B-cell-depleted T cells, or PBMCs.

Participants were aged about 18 to 90 years from 24 US areas. Grouping used clinical history reported by participants in a survey and questionnaire. Assay: immunoSEQ multiplex PCR; the TCRdb copy retains only in-frame clones and omits some. In the table there are around 180,000 clones, around 80% of which are singletons. The germline gives CDR1 SGHTA, CDR2 FQGNSA. V lost 5 bases and J lost 0, with 8 bases in between. The CDR3 loop spans 14 amino acids. Sample: PBMCs or T cells enriched from blood (not recorded which). The source is a woman aged 45-60 years with acute COVID-19. V usage is TRBV7-2 and J usage is TRBJ1-5; D gene ambiguous. The chain's CDR3 is CASSRQVSNQPQHF. The DNA for the CDR3 is TGTGCCAGCAGCAGACAAGTTAGCAATCAGCCCCAGCATTTT.